This T cell receptor (beta chain) appears in the sequencing data of a study of blood T cells in healthy people across ages. Study results and limitations: Diversity was estimated from one million T cells, and these estimates were considered underestimates.

This clonotype was counted between two and nine times. Its target is unknown. Primed by a sample-barcoded 5' primer and a J-beta primer mix, a second PCR proceeded for roughly 7 to 11 cycles. Each of the cDNA molecules was tagged by a template-switch adaptor with 12 random nucleotides. TCRdb recomputed calls from the 5' RACE reads with MiXCR, one row per CDR3 protein. Of over 450,000 distinct CDR3 sequences in the sample, around 24% were seen once. Germline V gene sequence: CDR1 SEHNR, CDR2 FQNEAQ (reference sequence). Trimming pared 3 bases from V and 4 bases from J, leaving 7 bases between. This CDR3 spans 12 amino acids. This same sample was also taken into another study, of T cells of mothers and their children. According to that study: A slight, non-significant increase in overlap was found for related mother-child pairs relative to unrelated pairs.

V usage is TRBV7-9 and J usage is TRBJ2-7; no clear D gene. The origin of this receptor is a boy aged 10-17 years in good health. Specimen: blood. CDR3 nucleotides: TGTGCCAGCAGCTTCACGGAATACGAGCAGTACTTC. Translating gives CASSFTEYEQYF.